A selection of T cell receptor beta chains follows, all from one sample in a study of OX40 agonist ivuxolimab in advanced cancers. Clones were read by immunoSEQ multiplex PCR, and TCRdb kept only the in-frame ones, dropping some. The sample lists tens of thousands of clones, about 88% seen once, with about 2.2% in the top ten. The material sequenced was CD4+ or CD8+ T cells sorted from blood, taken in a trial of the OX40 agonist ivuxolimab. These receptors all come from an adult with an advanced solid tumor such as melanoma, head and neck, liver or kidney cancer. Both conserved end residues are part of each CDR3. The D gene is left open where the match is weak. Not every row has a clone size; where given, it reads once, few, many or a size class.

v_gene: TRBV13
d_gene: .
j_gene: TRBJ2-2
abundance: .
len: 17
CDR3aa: CASSLEKGDGNTGELFF
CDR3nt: TGTGCCAGCAGCTTAGAAAAGGGAGACGGTAACACCGGGGAGCTGTTTTTT

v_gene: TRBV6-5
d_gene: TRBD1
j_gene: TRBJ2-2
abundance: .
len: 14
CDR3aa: CASRVDRGIGELFF
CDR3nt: TGTGCCAGCAGAGTGGACAGGGGGATCGGGGAGCTGTTTTTT

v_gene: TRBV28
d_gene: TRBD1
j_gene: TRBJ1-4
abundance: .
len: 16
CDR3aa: CASIRDRAATNEKLFF
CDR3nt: TGTGCCTCCATCCGGGACAGGGCTGCAACTAATGAAAAACTGTTTTTT

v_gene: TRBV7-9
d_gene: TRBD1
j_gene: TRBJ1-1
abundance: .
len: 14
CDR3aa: CASSLQGFDTEAFF
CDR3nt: TGTGCCAGCAGCCTACAGGGGTTTGACACTGAAGCTTTCTTT

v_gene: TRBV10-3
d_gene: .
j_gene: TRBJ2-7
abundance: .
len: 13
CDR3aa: CATSRASGYEQYF
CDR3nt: TGTGCCACCAGCCGGGCCAGCGGATACGAGCAGTACTTC

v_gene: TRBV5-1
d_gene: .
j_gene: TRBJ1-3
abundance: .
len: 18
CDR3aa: CASSPEGNRAGGGNTIYF
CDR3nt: TGCGCCAGCAGCCCTGAAGGGAACAGGGCAGGAGGCGGAAACACCATATATTTT

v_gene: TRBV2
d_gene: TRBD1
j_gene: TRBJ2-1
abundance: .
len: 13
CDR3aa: CASSGGTGVIRFF
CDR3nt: TGTGCCAGCAGTGGGGGGACAGGGGTGATCAGGTTCTTC

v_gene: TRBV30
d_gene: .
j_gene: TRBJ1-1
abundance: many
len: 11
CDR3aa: CAWSSMAEAFF
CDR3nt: TGTGCCTGGAGTTCGATGGCTGAAGCTTTCTTT

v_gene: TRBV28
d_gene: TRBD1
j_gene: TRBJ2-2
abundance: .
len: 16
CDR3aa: CATYLGTGWNTGELFF
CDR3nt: TGTGCCACCTATCTAGGGACAGGGTGGAACACCGGGGAGCTGTTTTTT

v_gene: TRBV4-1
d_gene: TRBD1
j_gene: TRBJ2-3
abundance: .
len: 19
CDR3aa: CASSQDLVRDRVYTDTQYF
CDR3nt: TGCGCCAGCAGCCAAGATCTCGTGCGAGACAGGGTATACACAGATACGCAGTATTTT

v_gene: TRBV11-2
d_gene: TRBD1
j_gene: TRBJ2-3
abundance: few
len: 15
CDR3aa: CASSLDGDRTDTQYF
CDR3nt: TGTGCCAGCAGCTTAGATGGGGACAGAACAGATACGCAGTATTTT

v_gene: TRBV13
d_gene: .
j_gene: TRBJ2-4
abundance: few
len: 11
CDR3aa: CASSLGNIQYF
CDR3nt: TGTGCCAGCAGCTTAGGAAACATTCAGTACTTC

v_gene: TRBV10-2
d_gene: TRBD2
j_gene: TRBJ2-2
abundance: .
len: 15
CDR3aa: CASMLAGVRTGELFF
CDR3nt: TGCGCCAGCATGCTAGCGGGAGTTCGCACCGGGGAGCTGTTTTTT

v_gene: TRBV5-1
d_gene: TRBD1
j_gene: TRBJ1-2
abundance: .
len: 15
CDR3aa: CASSLIGTGRGGYTF
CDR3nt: TGCGCCAGCAGTTTGATTGGGACAGGGAGGGGAGGCTACACCTTC

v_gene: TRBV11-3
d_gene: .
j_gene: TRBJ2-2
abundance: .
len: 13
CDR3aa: CASSLAGAGELFF
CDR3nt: TGTGCCAGCAGCTTGGCAGGGGCCGGGGAGCTGTTTTTT

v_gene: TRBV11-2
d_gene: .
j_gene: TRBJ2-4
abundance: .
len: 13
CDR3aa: CASSLGGRNIQYF
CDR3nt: TGTGCCAGCAGCTTAGGGGGTCGAAACATTCAGTACTTC

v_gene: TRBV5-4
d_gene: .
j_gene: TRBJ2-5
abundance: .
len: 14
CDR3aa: CASKTEISQETQYF
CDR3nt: TGTGCCAGCAAGACAGAGATATCCCAAGAGACCCAGTACTTC

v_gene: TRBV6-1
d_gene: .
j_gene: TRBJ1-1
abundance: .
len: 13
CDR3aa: CASITDMNTEAFF
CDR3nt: TGTGCCAGCATTACCGATATGAACACTGAAGCTTTCTTT

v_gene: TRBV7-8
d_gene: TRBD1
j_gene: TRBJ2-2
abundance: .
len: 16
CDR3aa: CASSSHTGTAVGELFF
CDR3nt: TGTGCCAGCAGCTCACATACCGGGACAGCCGTCGGGGAGCTGTTTTTT

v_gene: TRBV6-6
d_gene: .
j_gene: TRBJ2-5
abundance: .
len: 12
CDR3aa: CASIGAGETQYF
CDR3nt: TGTGCCAGCATTGGGGCGGGAGAGACCCAGTACTTC

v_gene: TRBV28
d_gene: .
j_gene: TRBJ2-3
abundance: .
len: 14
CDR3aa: CASSSSLKTDTQYF
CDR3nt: TGTGCCAGCAGTTCCTCATTAAAAACAGATACGCAGTATTTT

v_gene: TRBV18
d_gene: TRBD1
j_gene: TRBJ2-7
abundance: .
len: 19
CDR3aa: CASSPPIKDRVMTLYEQYF
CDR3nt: TGTGCCAGCTCACCACCAATAAAGGACAGGGTTATGACCCTGTACGAGCAGTACTTC

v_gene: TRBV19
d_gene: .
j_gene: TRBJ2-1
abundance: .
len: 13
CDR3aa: CASSIDEGDKQFF
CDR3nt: TGTGCCAGTAGTATAGATGAAGGGGATAAGCAGTTCTTC

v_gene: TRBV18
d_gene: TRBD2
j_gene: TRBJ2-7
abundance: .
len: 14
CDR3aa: CASSAAGGSYEQYF
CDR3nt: TGTGCCAGCTCAGCCGCGGGGGGCTCCTACGAGCAGTACTTC

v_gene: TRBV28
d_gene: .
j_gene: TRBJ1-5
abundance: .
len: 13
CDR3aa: CASSLPGNQPQHF
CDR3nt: TGTGCCAGCAGTTTGCCGGGAAATCAGCCCCAGCATTTT

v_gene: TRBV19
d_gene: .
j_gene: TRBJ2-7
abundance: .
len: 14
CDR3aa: CASSIGDNSYEQYF
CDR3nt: TGTGCCAGTAGTATAGGGGACAACTCCTACGAGCAGTACTTC

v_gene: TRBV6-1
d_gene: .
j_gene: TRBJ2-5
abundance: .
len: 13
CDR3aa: CASSGGAQETQYF
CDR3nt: TGTGCCAGCAGTGGTGGGGCCCAAGAGACCCAGTACTTC

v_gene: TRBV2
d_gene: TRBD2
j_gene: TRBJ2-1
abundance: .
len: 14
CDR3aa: CASSGTSGGLEQFF
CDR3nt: TGTGCCAGCAGTGGAACTAGCGGGGGGCTTGAGCAGTTCTTC

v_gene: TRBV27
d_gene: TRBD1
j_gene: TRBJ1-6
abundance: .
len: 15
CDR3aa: CASSSGQGTNSPLHF
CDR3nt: TGTGCCAGCAGTTCAGGACAGGGAACTAATTCACCCCTCCACTTT

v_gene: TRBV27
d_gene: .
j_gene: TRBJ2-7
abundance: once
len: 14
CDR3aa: CASRQDSSSYEQYF
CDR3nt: TGTGCCAGCAGACAGGACTCGAGCTCCTACGAGCAGTACTTC

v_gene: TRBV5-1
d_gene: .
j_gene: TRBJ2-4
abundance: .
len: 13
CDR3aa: CASSLEGGNIQYF
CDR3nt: TGCGCCAGCAGCTTGGAAGGGGGAAACATTCAGTACTTC

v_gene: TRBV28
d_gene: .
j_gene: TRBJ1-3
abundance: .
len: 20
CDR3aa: CASSWWLGPTGSSSGNTIYF
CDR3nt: TGTGCCAGCAGTTGGTGGTTAGGGCCTACAGGGAGTAGCTCTGGAAACACCATATATTTT

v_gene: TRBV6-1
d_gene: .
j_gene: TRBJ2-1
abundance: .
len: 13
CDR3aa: CASRNSGANEQFF
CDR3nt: TGTGCCAGCCGAAATAGCGGTGCCAATGAGCAGTTCTTC

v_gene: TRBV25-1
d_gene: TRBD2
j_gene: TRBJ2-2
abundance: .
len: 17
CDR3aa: CASSEHRGLAGAGELFF
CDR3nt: TGTGCCAGCAGTGAACATAGGGGACTAGCGGGAGCCGGGGAGCTGTTTTTT

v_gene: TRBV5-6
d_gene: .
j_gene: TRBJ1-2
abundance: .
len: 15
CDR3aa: CASSLISGGGYGYTF
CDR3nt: TGTGCCAGCAGCCTTATCTCGGGAGGGGGCTATGGCTACACCTTC

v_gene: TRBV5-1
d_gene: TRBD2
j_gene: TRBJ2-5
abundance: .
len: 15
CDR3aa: CASTPDGLARETQYF
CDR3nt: TGCGCCAGCACACCCGACGGACTAGCTCGGGAGACCCAGTACTTC

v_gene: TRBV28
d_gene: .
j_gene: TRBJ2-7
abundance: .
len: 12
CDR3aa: CASSFIFYEQYF
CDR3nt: TGTGCCAGCAGTTTTATTTTCTACGAGCAGTACTTC

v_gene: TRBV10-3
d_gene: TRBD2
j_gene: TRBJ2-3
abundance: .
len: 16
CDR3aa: CATNSGRAKTADTQYF
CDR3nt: TGTGCCACGAATAGCGGGAGGGCCAAAACCGCAGATACGCAGTATTTT

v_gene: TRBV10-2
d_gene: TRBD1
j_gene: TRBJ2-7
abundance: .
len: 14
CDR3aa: CASSYTTGYYEQYF
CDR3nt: TGCGCCAGCAGCTACACGACAGGGTACTACGAGCAGTACTTC

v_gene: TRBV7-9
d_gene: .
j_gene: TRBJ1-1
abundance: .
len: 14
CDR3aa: CASSLSLLNTEAFF
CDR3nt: TGTGCCAGCAGCTTAAGTTTGCTGAACACTGAAGCTTTCTTT

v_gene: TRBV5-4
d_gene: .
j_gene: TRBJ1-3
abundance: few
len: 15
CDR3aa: CASSLRAEPGNTIYF
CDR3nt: TGTGCCAGCAGCTTGCGCGCTGAGCCCGGAAACACCATATATTTT

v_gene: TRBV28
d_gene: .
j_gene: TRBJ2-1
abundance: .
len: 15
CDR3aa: CASSQAGTYNNEQFF
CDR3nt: TGTGCCAGCAGTCAGGCCGGGACTTATAACAATGAGCAGTTCTTC

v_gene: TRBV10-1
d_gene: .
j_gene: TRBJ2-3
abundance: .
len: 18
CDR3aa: CASSERIVEAMSTDTQYF
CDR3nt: TGCGCCAGCAGTGAAAGGATCGTGGAGGCTATGAGCACAGATACGCAGTATTTT

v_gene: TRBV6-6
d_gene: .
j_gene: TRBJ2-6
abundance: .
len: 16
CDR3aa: CASSPRTASGANVLTF
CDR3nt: TGTGCCAGCAGTCCCCGGACGGCGTCTGGGGCCAACGTCCTGACTTTC

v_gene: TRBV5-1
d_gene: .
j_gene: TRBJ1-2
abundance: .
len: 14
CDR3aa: CASSLEGSSYGYTF
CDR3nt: TGCGCCAGCAGCTTGGAAGGCAGCTCCTATGGCTACACCTTC

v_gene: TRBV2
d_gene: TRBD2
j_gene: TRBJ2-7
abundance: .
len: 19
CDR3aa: CASPPAASGRYGGSYEQYF
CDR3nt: TGTGCCTCCCCTCCCGCGGCTAGCGGGAGGTATGGGGGCTCCTACGAGCAGTACTTC

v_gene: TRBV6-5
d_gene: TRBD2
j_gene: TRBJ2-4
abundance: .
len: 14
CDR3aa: CASSPGGVKNIQYF
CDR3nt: TGTGCCAGCAGTCCCGGGGGGGTCAAAAACATTCAGTACTTC

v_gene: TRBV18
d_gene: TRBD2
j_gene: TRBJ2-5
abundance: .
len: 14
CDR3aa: CASSPLGLAETQYF
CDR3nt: TGTGCCAGCTCACCACTAGGACTAGCGGAGACCCAGTACTTC

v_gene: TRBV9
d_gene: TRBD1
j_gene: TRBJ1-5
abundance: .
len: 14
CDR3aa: CASSYGQGDQPQHF
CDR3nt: TGTGCCAGCAGTTACGGACAGGGGGATCAGCCCCAGCATTTT

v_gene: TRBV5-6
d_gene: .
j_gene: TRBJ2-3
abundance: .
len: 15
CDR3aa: CASRPGLAQGATQYF
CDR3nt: TGTGCCAGCAGGCCCGGGCTAGCCCAAGGGGCTACGCAGTATTTT

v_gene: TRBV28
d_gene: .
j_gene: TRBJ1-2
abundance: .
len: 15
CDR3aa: CASSLWEEGIGGYTF
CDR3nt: TGTGCCAGCAGTTTATGGGAAGAAGGGATTGGGGGCTACACCTTC

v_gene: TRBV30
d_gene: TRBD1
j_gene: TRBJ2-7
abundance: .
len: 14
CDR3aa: CAWSGPGGTYEQYF
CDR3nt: TGTGCCTGGAGTGGCCCAGGGGGCACCTACGAGCAGTACTTC

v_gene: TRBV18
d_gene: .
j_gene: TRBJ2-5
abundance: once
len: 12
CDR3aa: CASSLEQETQYF
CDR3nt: TGTGCCAGCTCACTGGAGCAAGAGACCCAGTACTTC

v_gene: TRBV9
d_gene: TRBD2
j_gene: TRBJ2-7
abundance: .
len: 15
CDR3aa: CASSAGLAGTYEQYF
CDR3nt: TGTGCCAGCAGCGCCGGACTAGCGGGGACCTACGAGCAGTACTTC